Listed below are T cell receptor beta chains from one sample, sequenced in a study of shared clonotypes between healthy human individuals. Assay used: immunoSEQ multiplex PCR; TCRdb lists only in-frame clones, some missing. The table lists some 2,000,000 clones, about 94% of them singletons. The sequencing sample was made of naive CD8+ T cells sorted from blood. The origin of the receptors is a man younger than 30 in good health. CDR3s include the opening cysteine and the closing phenylalanine or tryptophan. The order of the fields is D gene, V gene, clone size, J gene, CDR3 protein, CDR3 DNA. The D gene is left open where the match is weak. Clone size is not always given. Where it is, it says once, few, many or a class for expanded clones.

>TRBD2|TRBV6-5|NA|TRBJ2-1
CASSPTSGGAYEQFF
TGTGCCAGCAGTCCGACTAGCGGGGGGGCTTATGAGCAGTTCTTC
>NA|TRBV9|NA|TRBJ1-1
CASSVHRNANTEAFF
TGTGCCAGCAGCGTGCACAGGAATGCTAACACTGAAGCTTTCTTT
>TRBD1|TRBV5-6|NA|TRBJ2-2
CASSLDRVTGELFF
TGTGCCAGCAGCCTTGACAGGGTAACCGGGGAGCTGTTTTTT
>NA|TRBV28|NA|TRBJ1-3
CASSSQDTGNTIYF
TGTGCCAGCAGTTCTCAGGACACTGGAAACACCATATATTTT
>TRBD1|TRBV7-9|NA|TRBJ2-1
CASSPGQGADNEQFF
TGTGCCAGCAGCCCCGGACAGGGGGCCGACAATGAGCAGTTCTTC
>NA|TRBV7-2|NA|TRBJ2-2
CASSSGLYTGELFF
TGTGCCAGCAGCTCGGGACTCTACACCGGGGAGCTGTTTTTT
>NA|TRBV28|NA|TRBJ1-2
CASSLDRASQRMGYTF
TGTGCCAGCAGTTTAGATAGGGCGTCCCAGCGTATGGGCTACACCTTC
>NA|TRBV27|NA|TRBJ1-4
CASSFGTLEKLFF
TGTGCCAGCAGTTTCGGGACCCTTGAAAAACTGTTTTTT
>NA|TRBV13|NA|TRBJ2-7
CASSASGRGAYEQYF
TGTGCCAGCAGCGCCTCAGGAAGGGGGGCCTACGAGCAGTACTTC
>NA|TRBV30|NA|TRBJ1-1
CAWSVNRQTEAFF
TGTGCCTGGAGTGTTAACAGACAAACTGAAGCTTTCTTT
>NA|TRBV14|NA|TRBJ2-5
CASSHHPARSSEQETQYF
TGTGCCAGCAGCCACCACCCGGCGAGGTCTAGCGAGCAAGAGACCCAGTACTTC
>NA|TRBV30|NA|TRBJ2-3
CAWSALFGGEDTQYF
TGTGCCTGGAGTGCCCTCTTCGGGGGAGAAGATACGCAGTATTTT
>TRBD1|TRBV7-9|NA|TRBJ1-6
CASSSGQGDSPLHF
TGTGCCAGCAGCTCGGGACAGGGAGATTCACCCCTCCACTTT
>TRBD2|TRBV7-9|NA|TRBJ2-7
CASSLASGTSYEQYF
TGTGCCAGCAGCTTAGCCTCCGGGACTAGTTACGAGCAGTACTTC
>NA|TRBV28|NA|TRBJ1-6
CASMVDSSNSPLHF
TGTGCCAGCATGGTGGACAGTAGTAATTCACCCCTCCACTTT
>NA|TRBV5-1|NA|TRBJ1-1
CASSLEGGEAFF
TGCGCCAGCAGCTTGGAGGGAGGTGAAGCTTTCTTT
>TRBD1|TRBV7-9|NA|TRBJ2-1
CASSGPGQEDNEQFF
TGTGCCAGCAGCGGACCGGGACAGGAGGACAATGAGCAGTTCTTC
>NA|TRBV5-1|NA|TRBJ2-7
CASSPTTPEYEQYF
TGCGCCAGCAGCCCTACCACCCCGGAGTATGAGCAGTACTTC
>NA|TRBV7-9|NA|TRBJ2-7
CASSRDSASSEQYF
TGTGCCAGCAGCCGAGACAGTGCAAGTAGCGAGCAGTACTTC
>NA|TRBV7-2|NA|TRBJ2-7
CASSLELIYEQYF
TGTGCCAGCAGCTTAGAGCTGATCTACGAGCAGTACTTC
>NA|TRBV11-2|NA|TRBJ2-7
CASSLDLSGLDEQYF
TGTGCCAGCAGCTTAGATCTATCGGGGTTGGACGAGCAGTACTTC
>TRBD1|TRBV5-1|NA|TRBJ2-5
CASSPEGQGTETQYF
TGCGCCAGCAGCCCGGAGGGACAGGGTACAGAGACCCAGTACTTC
>NA|TRBV11-2|NA|TRBJ2-7
CASSVGLGEGSEQYF
TGTGCCAGCAGTGTAGGTCTGGGAGAAGGCTCCGAGCAGTACTTC
>NA|TRBV27|NA|TRBJ2-7
CASSLSSGAGTYEQYF
TGTGCCAGCAGTTTATCGTCCGGGGCAGGGACCTACGAGCAGTACTTC
>NA|TRBV7-9|once|TRBJ1-2
CASSLVGRASGAYGYTF
TGTGCCAGCAGCTTAGTGGGGAGGGCTTCGGGAGCGTATGGCTACACCTTC
>NA|TRBV2|NA|TRBJ1-4
CASSGGQGNEKLFF
TGTGCCAGCAGTGGAGGGCAGGGGAATGAAAAACTGTTTTTT
>NA|TRBV5-1|once|TRBJ2-7
CASRGDLGSYEQYF
TGCGCCAGCAGGGGGGACCTCGGCTCCTACGAGCAGTACTTC
>NA|TRBV4-3|NA|TRBJ2-7
CASSQDRLGPSYEQYF
TGCGCCAGCAGCCAAGATCGACTGGGTCCCAGCTACGAGCAGTACTTC
>NA|TRBV6-1|NA|TRBJ2-1
CASSAGTSSYNEQFF
TGTGCCAGCAGTGCGGGGACGAGCTCCTACAATGAGCAGTTCTTC
>TRBD2|TRBV2|NA|TRBJ2-2
CASSEVGLAGTSGGWNTGELFF
TGTGCCAGCAGTGAAGTAGGGCTTGCCGGGACTAGCGGGGGGTGGAACACCGGGGAGCTGTTTTTT
>NA|TRBV29-1|NA|TRBJ2-1
CSVVGLRQFF
TGCAGCGTTGTGGGTCTCCGGCAGTTCTTC
>NA|TRBV7-6|NA|TRBJ2-1
CASSLEASSNEQFF
TGTGCCAGCAGCTTAGAGGCCAGTTCCAATGAGCAGTTCTTC